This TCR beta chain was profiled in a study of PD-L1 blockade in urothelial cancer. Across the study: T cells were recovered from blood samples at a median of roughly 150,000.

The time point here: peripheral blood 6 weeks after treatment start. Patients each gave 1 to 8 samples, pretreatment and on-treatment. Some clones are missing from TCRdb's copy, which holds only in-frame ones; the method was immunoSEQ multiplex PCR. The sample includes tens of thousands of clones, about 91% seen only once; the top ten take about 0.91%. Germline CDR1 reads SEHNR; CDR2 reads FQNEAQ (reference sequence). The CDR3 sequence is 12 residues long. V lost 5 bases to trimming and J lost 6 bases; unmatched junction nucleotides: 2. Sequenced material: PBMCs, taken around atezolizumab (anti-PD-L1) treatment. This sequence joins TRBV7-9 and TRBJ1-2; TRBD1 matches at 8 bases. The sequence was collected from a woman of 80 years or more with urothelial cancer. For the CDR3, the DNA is TGTGCCAGCAGCCCGACAGGGGATGGCTACACCTTC. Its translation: CASSPTGDGYTF.